One sample yielded the 21 T cell receptor beta chains listed below, sequenced in a study of cytomegalovirus exposure and HLA in healthy donors. The PCR used 60 Vbeta and 13 Jbeta primers. Profiling relied on immunoSEQ multiplex PCR, and the TCRdb table lists in-frame clones only, not all of them. The sample has around 110,000 clones, 70% to 85% seen once; the top ten hold 3.5% to 4%. Material for sequencing was PBMCs. The receptors come from a man aged 55 to 70 in good health and CMV-seronegative.

The chain carries TRBV7-6 and TRBJ2-7; 7 bases are shared with TRBD1. The CDR3 loop spans 15 amino acids. The V segment lost 5 bases and the J segment 6 bases; nucleotides outside the gene matches: 13. CDR1 is SGHVS, CDR2 FNYEAQ, per germline. The CDR3 region is CASSPRQGNLGEQYF. The CDR3 DNA reads as TGTGCCAGCAGCCCGAGACAGGGAAACTTGGGCGAGCAGTACTTC.

The genes are TRBV5-1 and TRBJ2-3; 8 positions agree with TRBD1. V gave up 0 bases and J gave up 6 bases; unmatched junction bases: 6. CDR3 length: 15 residues. Germline assignment: CDR1 SGHRS and CDR2 YFSETQ. The CDR3 bases are TGCGCCAGCAGCTTGGTTGGACAGGGAGCGGATACGCAGTATTTT. As protein: CASSLVGQGADTQYF.

V is TRBV15 and J is TRBJ1-4; a possible D gene is TRBD1 (5 bases). This CDR3 has 17 residues. Between the trimmed V and J ends, which lost 1 base and 5 bases, there was a span of 17 bases. Germline V gene data show CDR1 as LNHNV and CDR2 as YYDKDF (reference sequence). CDR3 in DNA: TGTGCCACCAGCAGAGGACAGTACGATAACTTAAATGAAAAACTGTTTTTT. This translates into CATSRGQYDNLNEKLFF.

This chain links TRBV19 with TRBJ1-5; D is undetermined. V lost 1 base and J lost 3, with 10 bases in between. CDR1 is LNHDA and CDR2 is SQIVND in the germline V gene (reference sequence). This CDR3 has 15 amino acids. This chain's CDR3 is CASSIARTLNQPQHF. The CDR3 coding sequence is TGTGCCAGTAGTATAGCGCGCACCCTCAATCAGCCCCAGCATTTT.

This clone was seen just once. The chain links TRBV4-3 to TRBJ2-3, with 15 bases aligning to TRBD2. This CDR3 is 16 amino acids long. After removal of 1 base from V and 9 bases from J, the junction contained 5 bases not matched to a gene. The V gene's germline CDR1 is LGHNA and CDR2 YSLEER. CDR3 protein: CASSQGTSGGVKTQYF. In DNA, the CDR3 is TGCGCCAGCAGCCAAGGGACTAGCGGGGGGGTCAAAACGCAGTATTTT.

V and J are TRBV19 and TRBJ1-4; 9 positions agree with TRBD1. This CDR3 comprises 14 residues. Trimming removed 6 bases from V and 8 bases from J; junction bases left unmatched: 7. Looked up from germline, CDR1 is LNHDA and CDR2 is SQIVND (reference sequence). The CDR3 reads CASSRTGDEEKLFF. The CDR3, as DNA: TGTGCCAGTAGCCGGACAGGGGATGAGGAAAAACTGTTTTTT.

V and J are TRBV2 and TRBJ1-2; 7 bases agree with TRBD1. The CDR3 contains 16 residues. V lost 2 bases to trimming and J lost 2 bases; unmatched junction nucleotides: 8. The germline CDR1 and CDR2 sequences are SNHLY and FYNNEI. The CDR3 DNA sequence: TGTGCCAGCAGTGAATTTCTCGGGACAGTCAACTATGGCTACACCTTC. Translated, it gives CASSEFLGTVNYGYTF.

The rearrangement uses TRBV14 and TRBJ2-2; D uncertain. The length of the CDR3 is 16 residues. Germline lookup yields CDR1 SGHDN and CDR2 FVKESK. Between the trimmed V and J ends, which lost 4 bases and 0 bases, there was a span of 12 bases. The CDR3 nucleotides read TGTGCCAGCAGCCTATATGTAGCTACGAACACCGGGGAGCTGTTTTTT. It specifies CASSLYVATNTGELFF. The entire variable domain, with the rest obtained from reference TRBV14 and TRBJ2-2, is as follows: EAGVTQFPSHSVIEKGQTVTLRCDPISGHDNLYWYRRVMGKEIKFLLHFVKESKQDESGMPNNRFLAERTGGTYSTLKVQPAELEDSGVYFCASSLYVATNTGELFFGEGSRLTVL.

This clone was observed a single time. The chain couples TRBV19 to TRBJ1-5; 8 bases agree with TRBD1. V trimming: 1 base; J trimming: 0 bases; junction bases outside the gene matches: 11. CDR1 is LNHDA and CDR2 is SQIVND in the germline V gene (reference sequence). The CDR3 has 19 amino acids. The CDR3 region is CASSIASPGQAYSNQPQHF. The CDR3 DNA reads TGTGCCAGTAGTATAGCAAGTCCGGGACAGGCATATAGCAATCAGCCCCAGCATTTT.

The genes are TRBV4-1 and TRBJ2-3, with TRBD2 as a possible D gene (6 bases). The CDR3 sequence is 15 residues long. With 2 bases removed from V and 6 bases from J, the gap between germline ends came to 15 bases. Germline CDR1 is MGHRA and CDR2 is YSYEKL. In nucleotides, the CDR3 is TGCGCCAGCAGCCAACTGGGGCTAGCGTCGGATACGCAGTATTTT. Translation: CASSQLGLASDTQYF.

The chain employs TRBV4-1 and TRBJ2-3, with 11 bases fitting TRBD2. This CDR3 is built from 17 residues. V trimming: 2 bases; J trimming: 4 bases; junction bases outside the gene matches: 8. Per the germline V gene, CDR1 is MGHRA and CDR2 is YSYEKL. CDR3 protein: CASSQTSGTSGSDTQYF. The CDR3 nucleotides read TGCGCCAGCAGCCAAACGTCCGGGACTAGCGGATCAGATACGCAGTATTTT.

This clone has a handful of counts. This chain uses TRBV25-1 with TRBJ1-2; 8 nucleotides match TRBD1. This CDR3 is built from 13 residues. V dropped 4 bases and J dropped 4; count of bases not matched to a gene: 2. The germline CDR1 and CDR2 sequences are MGHDK and SYGVNS. CDR3 region: CASSGTGRYGYTF. The CDR3 DNA follows: TGTGCCAGCAGTGGGACAGGGCGCTATGGCTACACCTTC.

The chain combines TRBV30 with TRBJ1-5; D not resolved. The V and J ends lost 0 bases and 6 bases respectively, with 9 bases between them. There are 13 residues in the CDR3. Germline V gene lookup returns CDR1 GTSNPN and CDR2 SVGIG (reference sequence). The CDR3 DNA sequence: TGTGCCTGGAGTGTAAAATACGGTCAGCCCCAGCATTTT. This sequence encodes CAWSVKYGQPQHF.

The CDR3 loop is CASGPGVDTEAFF. CDR3 in DNA: TGTGCCAGTGGACCCGGGGTCGACACTGAAGCTTTCTTT. The chain is built from TRBV7-3 and TRBJ1-1; D not resolved. Deletions cut 9 bases from V and 3 bases from J, with 14 bases between. Per the germline V gene, CDR1 is SGHTA and CDR2 is FQGTGA. This CDR3 spans 13 amino acids.

This clone occurred a few times. CDR3 region: CASSLGQFAKNIQYF. In DNA, the CDR3 is TGTGCCAGCAGCTTGGGACAGTTCGCCAAAAACATTCAGTACTTC. The rearrangement uses TRBV7-9 and TRBJ2-4; 7 bases line up with TRBD1. CDR3 size: 15 residues. Germline V CDR1 and CDR2: SEHNR, FQNEAQ (reference sequence). The V gene end was trimmed by 3 bases and the J gene end by 1 base; junction bases not matched to a gene: 3.

The table lists this clone with a few counts. This sequence joins TRBV11-2 and TRBJ1-2; tentative D call: TRBD1 (5 bases). The germline CDR1 and CDR2 sequences are SGHAT and FQNNGV. Trimming cost V 4 bases and J 4 bases, with 13 bases left between them. The CDR3 runs 14 residues. CDR3 coding DNA: TGTGCCAGCAGCTCCCGTACAGGTCTCTATGGCTACACCTTC. Amino acids: CASSSRTGLYGYTF.

The V gene is TRBV7-2, the J gene TRBJ2-5; 7 nucleotides line up with TRBD2. The trim removed 3 bases at V and 3 bases at J, leaving 4 bases unmatched. The CDR3 has 14 amino acids. Germline lookup yields CDR1 SGHTA and CDR2 FQGNSA. This CDR3 is CASSFAGVKETQYF. CDR3 DNA: TGTGCCAGCAGCTTTGCGGGGGTAAAAGAGACCCAGTACTTC.

V gene TRBV7-9 combines with J gene TRBJ2-5; possible D gene TRBD2, 5 bases. Per the germline V gene, CDR1 is SEHNR and CDR2 is FQNEAQ (reference sequence). Between the trimmed V and J ends, which lost 4 bases and 5 bases, there was a span of 17 bases. This CDR3 spans 15 amino acids. The CDR3 coding sequence is TGTGCCAGCAGCTCCCAACTGTTGAGGGCTGAGACCCAGTACTTC. Residues: CASSSQLLRAETQYF. Variable domain in full (rest from reference TRBV7-9 and TRBJ2-5): DTGVSQNPRHKITKRGQNVTFRCDPISEHNRLYWYRQTLGQGPEFLTYFQNEAQLEKSRLLSDRFSAERPKGSFSTLEIQRTEQGDSAMYLCASSSQLLRAETQYFGPGTRLLVL.

Comments on this clone: The same CDR3 arises from other DNA sequences in this sample as well. The chain links TRBV7-9 to TRBJ2-2; 8 nucleotides align to TRBD1. This CDR3 contains 15 residues. The J segment lost 6 bases and the V segment lost 1 base, leaving 4 bases of the junction unmatched. Germline lookup yields CDR1 SEHNR and CDR2 FQNEAQ (reference sequence). Here the CDR3 DNA reads TGTGCCAGCAGCTTAGGGACAGGGCTGCCCGGGGAGCTGTTTTTT. Amino acid sequence: CASSLGTGLPGELFF.

This chain uses TRBV18 with TRBJ2-7, with D tentatively TRBD2 (5 bases). The CDR3 is 13 residues long. The V gene's germline CDR1 is KGHSH and CDR2 LQKENI. V gave up 3 bases and J gave up 1 base, with 7 bases separating them. CDR3 sequence reads: CASSPEVSYEQYV. The CDR3 nucleotides read TGTGCCAGCTCACCGGAGGTATCCTACGAGCAGTACGTC.

J is TRBJ2-3 and V is TRBV25-1, with 7 bases identical to TRBD2. The CDR3 covers 15 residues. V lost 5 bases, J lost 6 bases, and 11 bases stayed unmatched. Germline V gene lookup returns CDR1 MGHDK and CDR2 SYGVNS. In DNA form, the CDR3 reads TGTGCCAGCAGTCTATCGGGCGGGGGAACTGATACGCAGTATTTT. This codes for CASSLSGGGTDTQYF.